These 18 T cell receptor beta chains originate from one sample sequenced in a study of low-dose radiotherapy and immunotherapy resistance in tumors. TRAV- and TRBV-specific primers were used for first-strand cDNA, which covered alpha and beta chains. For amplifying TCRs, the PCR ran for about 20 cycles with Phusion, which was used together with a constant-region primer and the adapter on the V primers. TCRdb re-called the reads through MiXCR, storing one row per CDR3 protein. In the table there are 54,000 or so distinct CDR3 sequences, 20% to 25% of which are singletons. As to time point: before trial treatment. This specimen was PBMCs, taken before treatment. These receptors came from a male donor with prostate cancer.

This clonotype was observed many times. The chain links TRBV20-1 to TRBJ2-2, with D hard to call. This CDR3 spans 15 amino acids. With 0 bases removed from V and 5 bases from J, the gap between germline ends came to 13 bases. Germline assignment: CDR1 DFQATT and CDR2 SNEGSKA (reference sequence). For the CDR3, the DNA is TGCAGTGCTAGAGATCCAGACAAATTGACCGGGGAGCTGTTTTTT. Amino acid sequence: CSARDPDKLTGELFF.

This clonotype was counted ten times or more. This chain connects TRBV18 to TRBJ2-1; weak D call: TRBD2 (6 bases). This CDR3 has 14 residues. The V end was cut by 0 bases, the J end by 13 bases, with 16 bases between. Germline CDR1 and CDR2: KGHSH and LQKENI. As DNA, the CDR3 is TGTGCCAGCTCACCACCCGCCCTCGAGGGAGGACAGTTCTTC. Its protein is CASSPPALEGGQFF.

There are many counts of this clonotype. The chain has TRBV4-2 and TRBJ2-5, with TRBD1 as a possible D gene (6 bases). Germline lookup yields CDR1 LGHNA and CDR2 YNFKEQ. The CDR3 is 15 amino acids. With 0 bases removed from V and 5 bases from J, the gap between germline ends came to 13 bases. The CDR3 nucleotides are TGTGCCAGCAGCCAAGATAGGGGCCAGGGGGAGACCCAGTACTTC. It codes for CASSQDRGQGETQYF.

This clonotype has ten or more counts. This rearrangement joins TRBV30 to TRBJ2-2; TRBD2 agrees at 11 bases. CDR3 size: 16 residues. Germline assignment: CDR1 GTSNPN and CDR2 SVGIG (reference sequence). V shed 7 bases, J shed 0 bases, and the junction held 7 bases outside the gene matches. CDR3 sequence (DNA): TGTGCCTTTCATATAGCGGGAGGGCCGAACACCGGGGAGCTGTTTTTT. Translating gives CAFHIAGGPNTGELFF.

The V gene is TRBV25-1, the J gene TRBJ1-3; D unresolved. Germline CDR1 reads MGHDK; CDR2 reads SYGVNS. Between the trimmed V and J ends, which lost 3 bases and 0 bases, there was a span of 15 bases. The CDR3 runs to 17 residues. The CDR3 reads CASSDSKKGISGNTIYF. The CDR3, as DNA: TGTGCCAGCAGTGACAGCAAGAAGGGCATCTCTGGAAACACCATATATTTT.

This clonotype was counted ten times or more. The chain employs TRBV18 and TRBJ2-1; no definite D call. The CDR3 spans 12 residues. The germline CDR1 and CDR2 sequences are KGHSH and LQKENI. Trimming cost V 3 bases and J 6 bases, with 6 bases left between them. CDR3 region: CASSPGSNEQFF. Written as DNA, the CDR3 is TGTGCCAGCTCACCGGGATCCAATGAGCAGTTCTTC.

This clonotype showed up many times. The V call is TRBV4-3, the J call TRBJ2-7; the match to TRBD2 covers 11 bases. V was pared by 4 bases and J by 3 bases, with 5 bases of the junction left unmatched. Germline V gene data show CDR1 as LGHNA and CDR2 as YSLEER. This CDR3 contains 15 residues. CDR3 coding DNA: TGCGCCAGCAGCCGTCACACTAGCGGGAGCTACGAGCAGTACTTC. Its protein product is CASSRHTSGSYEQYF.

The genes are TRBV6-1 and TRBJ2-7; D is tentatively TRBD1 or TRBD2 (6 bases each). CDR1 is MNHNS, CDR2 SASEGT, per germline. This CDR3 is 13 amino acids long. Trimming removed 10 bases from V and 5 bases from J, with 18 bases in between. CDR3 coding DNA: TGTGCCACCAGGGGTAGGGGGGTCGACGAGCAGTACTTC. Encoded protein: CATRGRGVDEQYF.

There are many counts of this clonotype. The J gene is TRBJ1-2, the V gene TRBV20-1; no reliable D call. Per the germline V gene, CDR1 is DFQATT and CDR2 is SNEGSKA (reference sequence). There are 13 residues in the CDR3. The V and J ends lost 6 bases and 4 bases respectively, with 15 bases between them. CDR3 sequence (DNA): TGCAGTGCCGAGACCCCCTGGGGCTATGGCTACACCTTC. Residues: CSAETPWGYGYTF.

J is TRBJ2-3 and V is TRBV27; the match to TRBD1 covers 8 bases. J gave up 5 bases and V 0 bases, and 4 bases lay outside the gene matches. Per the germline V gene, CDR1 is MNHEY and CDR2 is SMNVEV (reference sequence). The CDR3 contains 15 residues. Written as DNA, the CDR3 is TGTGCCAGCAGTTTATCGGCAGGGGGCAGAGATACGCAGTATTTT. This gives the protein CASSLSAGGRDTQYF.

There are many counts of this clonotype. The chain employs TRBV11-2 and TRBJ1-2; D unclear. CDR3 length: 13 amino acids. Germline CDR1 reads SGHAT; CDR2 reads FQNNGV. V was pared by 7 bases and J by 7 bases, with 16 bases between. Here the CDR3 DNA reads TGTGCCAGCACCCTTCCCCCGCGGGGTGGCTACACCTTC. Translating gives CASTLPPRGGYTF.

This clonotype has ten or more counts. This rearrangement joins TRBV28 to TRBJ2-1; 11 bases are a match to TRBD2. The germline V gene has CDR1 MDHEN and CDR2 SYDVKM. The CDR3 totals 16 residues. The J segment lost 5 bases and the V segment lost 6 bases, leaving 9 bases of the junction unmatched. Written as DNA, the CDR3 is TGTGCCAGCAGCTCCCGGACTAGCGGGTTAAACAATGAGCAGTTCTTC. It encodes CASSSRTSGLNNEQFF.

In its sample, this clonotype was seen many times. This rearrangement joins TRBV20-1 to TRBJ2-7; 8 nucleotides agree with TRBD1. Losses at the gene ends were 5 bases for V and 4 bases for J; bases not matched to a gene: 7. In germline, CDR1 is DFQATT, CDR2 SNEGSKA (reference sequence). This CDR3 comprises 13 residues. The CDR3 bases are TGCAGTGCTGGGGACAGGATGGATTACGAGCAGTACTTC. It specifies CSAGDRMDYEQYF.

This clonotype was observed at least ten times. The J gene is TRBJ1-1, the V gene TRBV12-3 or TRBV12-4, with TRBD1 as a possible D gene (6 bases). The CDR3 runs 15 residues. Trimming took 6 bases from V and 7 from J, leaving 21 bases between them. DNA of the CDR3: TGTGCCAGCAGGCAAACCGGGACACTCAGCATTGAAGCTTTCTTT. It yields the protein CASRQTGTLSIEAFF.

This clonotype has at least ten counts. The chain is built from TRBV7-2 and TRBJ2-3, with 9 nucleotides matching TRBD2. V lost 5 bases to trimming and J lost 10 bases; unmatched junction nucleotides: 10. This CDR3 region has 14 residues. CDR1 and CDR2 from the germline V gene are SGHTA and FQGNSA. CDR3 in DNA: TGTGCCAGCAGCCGCATTAGCGGGAGTTTGTCGCAGTATTTT. Encoded protein: CASSRISGSLSQYF.

This clonotype was counted many times. The chain carries TRBV2 and TRBJ2-4; 8 nucleotides match TRBD2. Germline lookup yields CDR1 SNHLY and CDR2 FYNNEI. The CDR3 runs 14 residues. V shed 4 bases and J 7 bases; nucleotides not matched to a gene: 6. The CDR3 bases are TGTGCCAGCAGTGGAAGGGGCGGGGGGAACATTCAGTACTTC. Encoded protein: CASSGRGGGNIQYF.

This clonotype came up a few times. The rearrangement joins TRBV3-1 to TRBJ2-1; 7 positions match TRBD1. J gave up 5 bases and V 5 bases, and 6 bases lay outside the gene matches. CDR3 length: 14 amino acids. From germline, CDR1 is LGHDT and CDR2 YNNKEL (reference sequence). DNA for the CDR3: TGTGCCAGCAGCGGCCGGGACAGAGACAATGAGCAGTTCTTC. This encodes CASSGRDRDNEQFF.

This clonotype was counted ten times or more. For the CDR3, the DNA is TGTGCCAGCAGCCAAGATCAGGTGCAGGGAGATGGCTACACCTTC. Translation: CASSQDQVQGDGYTF. The chain employs TRBV3-1 and TRBJ1-2, with D possibly being TRBD1 (5 bases). The CDR3 consists of 15 residues. CDR1 and CDR2 (germline): LGHDT, YNNKEL (reference sequence). Trimming removed 0 bases at V and 6 bases at J, with 14 bases between.